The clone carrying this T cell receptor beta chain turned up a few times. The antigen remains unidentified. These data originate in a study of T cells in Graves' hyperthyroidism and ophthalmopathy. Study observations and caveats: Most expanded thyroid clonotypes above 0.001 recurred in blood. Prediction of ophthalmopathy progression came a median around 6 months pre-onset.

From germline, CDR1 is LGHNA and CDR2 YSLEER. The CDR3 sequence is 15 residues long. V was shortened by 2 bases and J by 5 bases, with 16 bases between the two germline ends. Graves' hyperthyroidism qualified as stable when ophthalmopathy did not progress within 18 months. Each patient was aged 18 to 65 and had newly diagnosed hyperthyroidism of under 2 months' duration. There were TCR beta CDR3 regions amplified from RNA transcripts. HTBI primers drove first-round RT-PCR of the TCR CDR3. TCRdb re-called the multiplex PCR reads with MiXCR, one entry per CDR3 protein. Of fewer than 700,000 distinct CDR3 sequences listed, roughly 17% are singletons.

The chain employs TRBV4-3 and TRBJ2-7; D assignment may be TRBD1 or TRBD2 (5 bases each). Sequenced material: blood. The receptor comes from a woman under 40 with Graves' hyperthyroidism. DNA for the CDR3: TGCGCCAGCAGCCAATGGGCCTCCGGGGCAAACGAGCAGTACTTC. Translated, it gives CASSQWASGANEQYF.